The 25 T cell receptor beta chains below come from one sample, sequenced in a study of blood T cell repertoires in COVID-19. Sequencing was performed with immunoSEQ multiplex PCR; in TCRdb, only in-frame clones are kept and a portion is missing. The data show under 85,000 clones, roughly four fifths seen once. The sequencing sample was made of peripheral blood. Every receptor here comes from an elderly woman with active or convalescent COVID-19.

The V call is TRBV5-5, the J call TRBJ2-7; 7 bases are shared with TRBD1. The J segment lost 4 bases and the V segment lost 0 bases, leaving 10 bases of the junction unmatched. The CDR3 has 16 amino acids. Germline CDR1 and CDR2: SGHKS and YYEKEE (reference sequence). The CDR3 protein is CASSLEGRGQIYEQYF. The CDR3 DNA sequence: TGTGCCAGCAGCTTGGAGGGCAGGGGACAGATATACGAGCAGTACTTC. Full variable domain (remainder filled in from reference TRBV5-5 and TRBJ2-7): DAGVTQSPTHLIKTRGQQVTLRCSPISGHKSVSWYQQVLGQGPQFIFQYYEKEERGRGNFPDRFSARQFPNYSSELNVNALLLGDSALYLCASSLEGRGQIYEQYFGPGTRLTVT.

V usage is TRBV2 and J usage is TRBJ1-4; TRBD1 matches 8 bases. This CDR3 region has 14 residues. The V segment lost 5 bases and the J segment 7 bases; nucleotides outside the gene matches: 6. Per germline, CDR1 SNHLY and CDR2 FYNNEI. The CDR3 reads CASSRQGRGEKLFF. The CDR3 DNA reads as TGTGCCAGCAGTAGACAGGGGAGGGGTGAAAAACTGTTTTTT.

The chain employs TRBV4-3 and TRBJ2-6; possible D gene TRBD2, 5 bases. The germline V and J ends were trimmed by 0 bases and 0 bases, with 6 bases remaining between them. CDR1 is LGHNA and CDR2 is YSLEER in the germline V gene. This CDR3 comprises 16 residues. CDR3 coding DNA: TGCGCCAGCAGCCAAGAAGGACTCTCTGGGGCCAACGTCCTGACTTTC. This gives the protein CASSQEGLSGANVLTF.

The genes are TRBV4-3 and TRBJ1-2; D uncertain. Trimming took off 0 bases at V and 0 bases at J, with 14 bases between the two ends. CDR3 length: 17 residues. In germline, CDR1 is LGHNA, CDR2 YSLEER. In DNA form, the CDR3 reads TGCGCCAGCAGCCAAGATCTTACAGTCACTCCTAACTATGGCTACACCTTC. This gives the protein CASSQDLTVTPNYGYTF.

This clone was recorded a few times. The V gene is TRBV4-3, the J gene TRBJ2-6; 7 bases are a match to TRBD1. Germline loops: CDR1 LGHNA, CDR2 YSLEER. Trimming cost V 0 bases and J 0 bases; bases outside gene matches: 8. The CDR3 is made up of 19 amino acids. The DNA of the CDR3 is TGCGCCAGCAGCCAAGATTGGGGACAGTATCCCTCTGGGGCCAACGTCCTGACTTTC. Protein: CASSQDWGQYPSGANVLTF.

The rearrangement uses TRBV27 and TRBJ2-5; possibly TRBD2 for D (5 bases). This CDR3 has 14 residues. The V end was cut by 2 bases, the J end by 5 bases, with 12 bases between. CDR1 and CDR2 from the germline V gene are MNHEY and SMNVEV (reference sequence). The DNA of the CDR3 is TGTGCCAGCAGTTTAGCGAGGGAGCGCGAGACCCAGTACTTC. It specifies CASSLARERETQYF.

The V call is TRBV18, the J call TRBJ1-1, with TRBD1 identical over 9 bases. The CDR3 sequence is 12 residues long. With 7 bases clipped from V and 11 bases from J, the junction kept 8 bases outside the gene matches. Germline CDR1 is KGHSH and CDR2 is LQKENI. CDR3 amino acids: CASFPGQGEAFF. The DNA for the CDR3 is TGTGCCAGCTTCCCGGGACAGGGAGAGGCTTTCTTT. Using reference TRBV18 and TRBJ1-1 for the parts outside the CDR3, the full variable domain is NAGVMQNPRHLVRRRGQEARLRCSPMKGHSHVYWYRQLPEEGLKFMVYLQKENIIDESGMPKERFSAEFPKEGPSILRIQQVVRGDSAAYFCASFPGQGEAFFGQGTRLTVV.

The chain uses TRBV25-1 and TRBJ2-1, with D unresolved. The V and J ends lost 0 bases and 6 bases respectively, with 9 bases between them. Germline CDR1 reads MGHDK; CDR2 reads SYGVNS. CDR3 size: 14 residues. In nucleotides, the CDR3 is TGTGCCAGCAGTGAATATCTAAACCTCAATGAGCAGTTCTTC. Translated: CASSEYLNLNEQFF.

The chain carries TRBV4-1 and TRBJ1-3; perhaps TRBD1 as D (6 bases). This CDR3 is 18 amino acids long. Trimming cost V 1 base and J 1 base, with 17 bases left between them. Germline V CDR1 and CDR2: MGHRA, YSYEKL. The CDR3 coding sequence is TGCGCCAGCAGCCAAGGGATGCAGGGGAGAAGATCTGGAAACACCATATATTTT. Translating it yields CASSQGMQGRRSGNTIYF.

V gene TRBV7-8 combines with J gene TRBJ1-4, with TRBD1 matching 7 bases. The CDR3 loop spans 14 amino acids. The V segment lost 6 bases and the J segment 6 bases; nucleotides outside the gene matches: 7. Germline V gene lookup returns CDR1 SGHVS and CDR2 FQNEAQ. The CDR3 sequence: CASRYGTEDEKLFF. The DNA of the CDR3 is TGTGCCAGCAGGTACGGGACAGAGGATGAAAAACTGTTTTTT.

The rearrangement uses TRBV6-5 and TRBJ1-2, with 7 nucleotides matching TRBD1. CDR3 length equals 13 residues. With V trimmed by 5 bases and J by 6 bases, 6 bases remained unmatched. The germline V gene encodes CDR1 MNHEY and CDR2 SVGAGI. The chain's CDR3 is CASSLNRGDGYTF. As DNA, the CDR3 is TGTGCCAGCAGTCTTAACAGGGGTGATGGCTACACCTTC.

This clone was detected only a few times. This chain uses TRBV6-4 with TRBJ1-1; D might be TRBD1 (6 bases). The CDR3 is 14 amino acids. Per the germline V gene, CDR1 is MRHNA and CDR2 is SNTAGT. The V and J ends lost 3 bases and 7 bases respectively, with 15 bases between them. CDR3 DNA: TGTGCCAGCAGTGAACGGGGGGGCAGTGATGAAGCTTTCTTT. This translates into CASSERGGSDEAFF.

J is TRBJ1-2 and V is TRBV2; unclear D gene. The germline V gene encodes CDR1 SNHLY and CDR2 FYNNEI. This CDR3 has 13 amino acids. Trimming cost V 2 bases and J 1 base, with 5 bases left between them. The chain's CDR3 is CASSENINYGYTF. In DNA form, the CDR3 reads TGTGCCAGCAGTGAAAACATTAACTATGGCTACACCTTC.

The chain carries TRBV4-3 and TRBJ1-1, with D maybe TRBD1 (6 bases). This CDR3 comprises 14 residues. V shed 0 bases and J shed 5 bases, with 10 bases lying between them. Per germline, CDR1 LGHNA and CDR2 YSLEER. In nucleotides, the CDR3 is TGCGCCAGCAGCCAAGATACAGGGACGACTGAAGCTTTCTTT. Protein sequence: CASSQDTGTTEAFF.

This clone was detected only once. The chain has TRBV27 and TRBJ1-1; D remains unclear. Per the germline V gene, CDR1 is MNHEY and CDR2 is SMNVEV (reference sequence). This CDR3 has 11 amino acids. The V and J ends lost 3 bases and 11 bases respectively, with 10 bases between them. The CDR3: CASSFRGIAFF. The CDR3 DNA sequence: TGTGCCAGCAGTTTCCGAGGGATCGCTTTCTTT.

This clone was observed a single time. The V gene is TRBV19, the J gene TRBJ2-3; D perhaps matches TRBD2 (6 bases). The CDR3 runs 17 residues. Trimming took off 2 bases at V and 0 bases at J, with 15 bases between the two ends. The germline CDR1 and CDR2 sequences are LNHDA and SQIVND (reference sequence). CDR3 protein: CASSIQLTGGSTDTQYF. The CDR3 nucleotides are TGTGCCAGTAGTATACAATTGACCGGGGGTAGCACAGATACGCAGTATTTT.

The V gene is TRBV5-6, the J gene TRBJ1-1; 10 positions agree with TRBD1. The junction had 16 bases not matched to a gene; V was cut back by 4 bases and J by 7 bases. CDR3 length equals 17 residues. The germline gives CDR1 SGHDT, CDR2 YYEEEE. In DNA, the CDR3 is TGTGCCAGCAGCCCCTGGAGGGGGACAGGGGATTCTGGTGAAGCTTTCTTT. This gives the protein CASSPWRGTGDSGEAFF. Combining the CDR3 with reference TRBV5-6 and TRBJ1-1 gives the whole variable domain DAGVTQSPTHLIKTRGQQVTLRCSPKSGHDTVSWYQQALGQGPQFIFQYYEEEERQRGNFPDRFSGHQFPNYSSELNVNALLLGDSALYLCASSPWRGTGDSGEAFFGQGTRLTVV.

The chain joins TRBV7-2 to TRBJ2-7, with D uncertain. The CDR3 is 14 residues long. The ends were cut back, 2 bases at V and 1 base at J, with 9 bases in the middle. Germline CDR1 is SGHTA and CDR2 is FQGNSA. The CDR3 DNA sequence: TGTGCCAGCAGCTTATATGCAGATTCCTACGAGCAGTACTTC. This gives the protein CASSLYADSYEQYF.

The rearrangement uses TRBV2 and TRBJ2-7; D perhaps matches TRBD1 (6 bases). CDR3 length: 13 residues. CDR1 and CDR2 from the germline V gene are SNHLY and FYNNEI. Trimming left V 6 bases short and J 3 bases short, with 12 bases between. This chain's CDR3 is CASRSDRIYEQYF. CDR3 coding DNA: TGTGCCAGCAGATCGGACAGAATCTACGAGCAGTACTTC.

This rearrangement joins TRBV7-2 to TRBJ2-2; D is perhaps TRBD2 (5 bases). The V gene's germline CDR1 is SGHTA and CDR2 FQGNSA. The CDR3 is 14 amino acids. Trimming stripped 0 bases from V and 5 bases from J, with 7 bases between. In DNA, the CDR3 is TGTGCCAGCAGCTTAGCGTGGGAGACCGGGGAGCTGTTTTTT. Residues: CASSLAWETGELFF.

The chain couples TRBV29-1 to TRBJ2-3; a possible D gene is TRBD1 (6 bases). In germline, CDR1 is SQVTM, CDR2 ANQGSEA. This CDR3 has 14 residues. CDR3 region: CSATPSERGDTQYF. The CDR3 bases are TGCAGTGCGACCCCCTCTGAGAGGGGGGATACGCAGTATTTT.

This chain's CDR3 is CASSAGLTYSGNTIYF. For the CDR3, the DNA is TGTGCCAGCAGCGCAGGATTAACCTACTCTGGAAACACCATATATTTT. The chain combines TRBV9 with TRBJ1-3, with unresolved D. Trimming removed 3 bases from V and 0 bases from J, with 13 bases in between. The CDR3 contains 16 residues. CDR1 is SGDLS and CDR2 is YYNGEE in the germline V gene.

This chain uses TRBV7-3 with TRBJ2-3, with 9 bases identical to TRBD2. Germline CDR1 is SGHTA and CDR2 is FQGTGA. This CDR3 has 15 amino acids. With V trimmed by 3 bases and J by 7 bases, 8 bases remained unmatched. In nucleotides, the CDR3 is TGTGCCAGCAGCTTTAGCGGGGGCCTTGGGAATACGCAGTATTTT. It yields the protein CASSFSGGLGNTQYF.

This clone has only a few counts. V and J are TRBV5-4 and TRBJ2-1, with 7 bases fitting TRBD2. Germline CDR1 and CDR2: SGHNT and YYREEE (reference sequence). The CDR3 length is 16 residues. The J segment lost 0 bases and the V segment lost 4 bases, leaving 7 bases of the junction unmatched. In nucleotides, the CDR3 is TGTGCCAGCAGCATCGGACGCGGGGGCTCCTACAATGAGCAGTTCTTC. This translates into CASSIGRGGSYNEQFF. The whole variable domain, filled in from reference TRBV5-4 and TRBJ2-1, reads ETGVTQSPTHLIKTRGQQVTLRCSSQSGHNTVSWYQQALGQGPQFIFQYYREEENGRGNFPPRFSGLQFPNYSSELNVNALELDDSALYLCASSIGRGGSYNEQFFGPGTRLTVL.

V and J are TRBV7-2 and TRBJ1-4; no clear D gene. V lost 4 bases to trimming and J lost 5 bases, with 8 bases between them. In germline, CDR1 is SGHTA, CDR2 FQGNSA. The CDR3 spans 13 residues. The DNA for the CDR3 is TGTGCCAGCAGCTCAGCTCCAAATGAAAAACTGTTTTTT. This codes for CASSSAPNEKLFF.